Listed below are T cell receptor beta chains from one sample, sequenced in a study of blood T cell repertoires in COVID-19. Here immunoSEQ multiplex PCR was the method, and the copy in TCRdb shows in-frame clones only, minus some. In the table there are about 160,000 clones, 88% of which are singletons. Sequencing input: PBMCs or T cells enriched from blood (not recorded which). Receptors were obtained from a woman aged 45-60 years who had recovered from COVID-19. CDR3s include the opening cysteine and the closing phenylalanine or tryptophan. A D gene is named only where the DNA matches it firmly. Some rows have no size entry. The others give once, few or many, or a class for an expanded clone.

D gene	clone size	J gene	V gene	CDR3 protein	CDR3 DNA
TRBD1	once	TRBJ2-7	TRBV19	CASEGQETYEQYF	TGTGCCAGCGAGGGACAGGAAACCTACGAGCAGTACTTC
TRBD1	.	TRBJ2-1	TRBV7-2	CASSLHRDRGRNEQFF	TGTGCCAGCAGCTTGCACCGGGACAGGGGGCGGAATGAGCAGTTCTTC
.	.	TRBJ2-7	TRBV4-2	CASSQGGDGAYEQYF	TGTGCCAGCAGCCAAGGGGGGGACGGGGCCTACGAGCAGTACTTC
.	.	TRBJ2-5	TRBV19	CASSTFLNRKETQYF	TGTGCCAGTAGTACCTTTTTGAACAGGAAAGAGACCCAGTACTTC
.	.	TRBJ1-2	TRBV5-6	CASSLGETSYGYTF	TGTGCCAGCAGCTTGGGTGAGACTTCTTATGGCTACACCTTC
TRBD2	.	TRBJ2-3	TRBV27	CASTRTSGGRTDTQYF	TGTGCCAGCACCCGGACTAGCGGGGGCCGCACAGATACGCAGTATTTT
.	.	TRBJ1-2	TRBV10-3	CAISGTGNYGYTF	TGTGCCATCAGTGGAACAGGGAACTATGGCTACACCTTC
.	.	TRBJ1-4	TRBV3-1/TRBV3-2	CASSPSGPSEKLFF	TGTGCCAGCAGCCCCTCAGGGCCGAGCGAAAAACTGTTTTTT
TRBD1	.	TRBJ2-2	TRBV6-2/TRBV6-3	CASSYSMQGAGELFF	TGTGCCAGCAGTTACTCGATGCAGGGGGCCGGGGAGCTGTTTTTT
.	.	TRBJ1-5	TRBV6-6	CASRLPGGNQPQHF	TGTGCCAGCAGACTTCCGGGGGGCAATCAGCCCCAGCATTTT
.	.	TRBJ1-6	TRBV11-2	CASSLGGGNSPLHF	TGTGCCAGCAGCTTAGGAGGGGGTAATTCACCCCTCCACTTT
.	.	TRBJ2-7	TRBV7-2	CASSLDRARTYEQYF	TGTGCCAGCAGCTTAGACAGGGCGAGAACCTACGAGCAGTACTTC
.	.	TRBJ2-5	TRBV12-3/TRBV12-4	CASSLYLQETQYF	TGTGCCAGCAGTTTGTACTTACAAGAGACCCAGTACTTC
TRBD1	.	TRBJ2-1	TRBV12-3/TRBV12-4	CASRTGGIIEQFF	TGTGCCAGCCGGACAGGGGGCATTATTGAGCAGTTCTTC
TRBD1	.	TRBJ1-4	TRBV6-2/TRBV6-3	CASSYSLGGGKLFF	TGTGCCAGCAGTTACTCGTTAGGGGGCGGAAAACTGTTTTTT
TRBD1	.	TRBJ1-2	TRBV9	CASSVGQGDRGYTF	TGTGCCAGCAGCGTAGGGCAGGGGGATCGAGGCTACACCTTC
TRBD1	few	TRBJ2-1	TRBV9	CASSEQGDNEQFF	TGTGCCAGCAGCGAACAGGGGGACAATGAGCAGTTCTTC
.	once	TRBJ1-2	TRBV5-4	CASSQVGRDYGYTF	TGTGCCAGCTCACAAGTCGGGAGGGACTATGGCTACACCTTC
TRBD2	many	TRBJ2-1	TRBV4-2	CASSQDGTSGGNEQFF	TGTGCCAGCAGCCAAGATGGGACTAGCGGGGGCAATGAGCAGTTCTTC
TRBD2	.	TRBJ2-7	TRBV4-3	CASSQTSGGLPYEQYF	TGCGCCAGCAGCCAAACTAGCGGGGGGTTACCCTACGAGCAGTACTTC
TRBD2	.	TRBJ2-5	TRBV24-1	CATSDPTSGEETQYF	TGTGCCACCAGTGATCCCACTAGCGGCGAAGAGACCCAGTACTTC
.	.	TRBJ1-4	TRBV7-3	CASSLPMTGPTGEKLFF	TGTGCCAGCAGCTTACCCATGACAGGCCCAACCGGGGAAAAACTGTTTTTT
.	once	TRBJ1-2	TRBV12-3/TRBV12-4	CASRRGRFYGYTF	TGTGCCAGCAGGCGGGGACGGTTCTATGGCTACACCTTC
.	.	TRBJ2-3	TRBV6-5	CASSQTPTRTDTQYF	TGTGCCAGCAGTCAAACGCCGACTCGCACAGATACGCAGTATTTT
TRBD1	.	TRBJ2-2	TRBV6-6	CASGRGSSRGTGELFF	TGTGCCAGCGGAAGAGGGTCTTCCAGGGGGACCGGGGAGCTGTTTTTT
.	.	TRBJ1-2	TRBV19	CASSIYSLNGYTF	TGTGCCAGTAGTATATACAGTCTAAATGGCTACACCTTC
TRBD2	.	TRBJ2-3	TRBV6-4	CASSDERGRAVDTQYF	TGTGCCAGCAGTGACGAGCGGGGGCGTGCGGTAGATACGCAGTATTTT
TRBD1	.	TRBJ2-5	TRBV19	CASGTGGVETQYF	TGTGCCAGTGGGACAGGGGGCGTAGAGACCCAGTACTTC
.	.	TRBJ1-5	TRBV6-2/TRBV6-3	CASSYVASGQPQHF	TGTGCCAGCAGTTACGTGGCCTCAGGTCAGCCCCAGCATTTT
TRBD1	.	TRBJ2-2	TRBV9	CASSANQRTGHTTGELFF	TGTGCCAGCAGCGCCAACCAACGGACAGGCCACACCACTGGGGAGCTGTTTTTT
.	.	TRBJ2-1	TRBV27	CASSLGQVSHEQFF	TGTGCCAGCAGTTTAGGCCAGGTATCGCATGAGCAGTTCTTC
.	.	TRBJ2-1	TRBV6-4	CAGGHYDEQFF	TGTGCCGGGGGACATTACGATGAGCAGTTCTTC
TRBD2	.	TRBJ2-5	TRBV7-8	CASSRRLASQETQYF	TGTGCCAGCAGCCGTAGACTAGCCAGTCAAGAGACCCAGTACTTC
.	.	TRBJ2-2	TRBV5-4	CASSLPGAVAGELFF	TGTGCCAGCAGCTTGCCAGGGGCAGTGGCCGGGGAGCTGTTTTTT
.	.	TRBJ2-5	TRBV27	CASSLTSRQAETQYF	TGTGCCAGCTCTCTTACTAGTCGGCAAGCGGAGACCCAGTACTTC
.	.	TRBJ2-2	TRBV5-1	CASSLGFGELDGELFF	TGCGCCAGCAGCTTGGGGTTCGGGGAGTTGGACGGGGAGCTGTTTTTT
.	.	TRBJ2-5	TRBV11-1	CASSFGGEEETQYF	TGTGCCAGCAGCTTCGGCGGGGAAGAGGAGACCCAGTACTTC
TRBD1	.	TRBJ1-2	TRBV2	CASSGDRNYGYTF	TGTGCCAGCAGCGGGGACAGAAACTATGGCTACACCTTC
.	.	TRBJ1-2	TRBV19	CASSQQSSNYGYTF	TGTGCCAGTAGTCAACAGTCCTCCAACTATGGCTACACCTTC
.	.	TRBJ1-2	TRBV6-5	CASSYSRDINYGYTF	TGTGCCAGCAGTTACTCCCGGGACATTAACTATGGCTACACCTTC
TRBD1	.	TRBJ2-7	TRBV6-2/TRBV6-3	CASSYSRRGTYEQYF	TGTGCCAGCAGTTACTCCCGCAGGGGGACCTACGAGCAGTACTTC
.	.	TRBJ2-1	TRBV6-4	CASAGLSYNEQFF	TGTGCCAGTGCGGGTCTTTCCTACAATGAGCAGTTCTTC
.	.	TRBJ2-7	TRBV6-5	CASSREPLRYEQYF	TGTGCCAGCAGCAGGGAACCCCTACGATACGAGCAGTACTTC
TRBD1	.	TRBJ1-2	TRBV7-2	CASSLTPGQGAGYGYTF	TGTGCCAGCAGCCTAACTCCGGGACAGGGGGCGGGCTATGGCTACACCTTC
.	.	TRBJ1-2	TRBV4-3	CASSHRPDNSLYGYTF	TGCGCCAGCAGCCATCGCCCAGACAATTCCCTCTATGGCTACACCTTC
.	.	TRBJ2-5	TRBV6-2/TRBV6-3	CASSYYLKVRGETQYF	TGTGCCAGCAGTTACTACTTGAAGGTCAGGGGAGAGACCCAGTACTTC
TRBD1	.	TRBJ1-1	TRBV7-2	CASSFGQDTEAFF	TGTGCCAGCAGCTTCGGACAGGACACTGAAGCTTTCTTT
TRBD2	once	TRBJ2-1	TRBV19	CASERGGPNEQFF	TGTGCCAGTGAGCGGGGGGGCCCCAATGAGCAGTTCTTC
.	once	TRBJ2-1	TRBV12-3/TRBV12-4	CATRGGNYNEQFF	TGTGCCACCAGGGGAGGAAACTACAATGAGCAGTTCTTC
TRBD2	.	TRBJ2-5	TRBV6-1	CASSGHSGGARETQYF	TGTGCCAGCAGTGGTCATAGCGGGGGGGCAAGGGAGACCCAGTACTTC
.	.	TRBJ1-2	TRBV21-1	CASSQVDSTSDGYTF	TGTGCCAGCAGCCAAGTAGACAGTACCTCTGATGGCTACACCTTC
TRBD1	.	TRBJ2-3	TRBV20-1	CSAGTVTAQYF	TGCAGTGCTGGGACAGTTACGGCGCAGTATTTT
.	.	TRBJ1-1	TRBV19	CASTLFGGNTEAFF	TGTGCCAGTACTTTATTCGGGGGGAACACTGAAGCTTTCTTT
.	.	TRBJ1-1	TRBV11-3	CASSEGDIRAEAFF	TGTGCCAGCAGCGAGGGGGACATTCGAGCTGAAGCTTTCTTT
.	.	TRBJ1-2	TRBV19	CASSIVPGFYGYTF	TGTGCCAGTAGTATAGTTCCAGGCTTCTATGGCTACACCTTC
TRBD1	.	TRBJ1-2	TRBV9	CASSLFAGGDYGYTF	TGTGCCAGCAGCCTTTTTGCAGGGGGTGACTATGGCTACACCTTC
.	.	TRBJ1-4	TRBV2	CASRATEATNEKLFF	TGTGCCAGCAGGGCGACAGAAGCAACTAATGAAAAACTGTTTTTT